This is a list of T cell receptor beta chains from one sample in a study of blood T cells in healthy people across ages. TCRdb used MiXCR to reprocess the 5' RACE reads, holding one entry per CDR3 protein. Found here are hundreds of thousands of distinct CDR3 sequences, under 55% of them singletons; the top ten hold about a fifth. The sample comprised blood. The receptors shown here come from a man aged 60-69 years in good health. The CDR3 runs from the conserved cysteine through the conserved F or W. D genes are given only for firm matches. The size entry is marked missing in some rows and otherwise reads once, few, many or a size class.

D gene | J gene | V gene | clone size | CDR3 protein | CDR3 DNA
. | TRBJ2-7 | TRBV12-3/TRBV12-4 | few | CASSHPGTGAYEQYF | TGTGCCAGCAGCCACCCCGGGACTGGTGCGTACGAGCAGTACTTC
. | TRBJ2-3 | TRBV20-1 | . | CSAGQMDTQYF | TGCAGTGCAGGACAGATGGATACGCAGTATTTT
TRBD1 | TRBJ1-4 | TRBV6-5 | . | CASSDSGGSGEKLFF | TGTGCCAGCAGTGATTCAGGGGGTTCCGGGGAAAAACTGTTTTTT
. | TRBJ2-1 | TRBV2 | many | CASSEGSGYNEQFF | TGTGCCAGCAGTGAGGGTAGCGGCTACAATGAGCAGTTCTTC
TRBD1 | TRBJ2-7 | TRBV28 | . | CASRLTTGTSYEQYF | TGTGCCAGCAGACTGACGACAGGGACCTCCTACGAGCAGTACTTC
. | TRBJ1-2 | TRBV5-1 | . | CASGGRSASNYGYTF | TGCGCCAGCGGCGGACGATCTGCCTCTAACTATGGCTACACCTTC
TRBD1 | TRBJ2-1 | TRBV6-6 | few | CASTYDRAYNEQFF | TGTGCCAGCACCTACGACAGGGCTTACAATGAGCAGTTCTTC
. | TRBJ1-2 | TRBV6-2/TRBV6-3 | . | CASRDELYGYTF | TGTGCCAGCAGGGACGAGCTCTATGGCTACACCTTC
. | TRBJ2-7 | TRBV7-9 | few | CASSSPREQYF | TGTGCCAGCAGCTCCCCTCGCGAGCAGTACTTC
. | TRBJ2-7 | TRBV12-3/TRBV12-4 | . | CAGSFGSSYEQYF | TGTGCCGGCAGTTTCGGAAGCTCCTACGAGCAGTACTTC
TRBD2 | TRBJ2-3 | TRBV27 | few | CASKGGLAGLDTQYF | TGTGCCAGCAAAGGGGGACTAGCGGGGTTAGATACGCAGTATTTT
. | TRBJ1-2 | TRBV28 | . | CASSSFFYGYTF | TGTGCCAGCAGTTCCTTCTTCTATGGCTACACCTTC
TRBD1 | TRBJ1-6 | TRBV6-2/TRBV6-3 | . | CASTDRVVSPLHF | TGTGCCAGCACGGACAGGGTTGTTTCACCCCTCCACTTT
. | TRBJ2-4 | TRBV12-3/TRBV12-4 | few | CASSLGPNIQYF | TGTGCCAGCAGTTTAGGGCCAAACATTCAGTACTTC
. | TRBJ2-7 | TRBV5-6 | once | CTSSFPGQTAYEQYF | TGTACCAGCAGCTTCCCCGGACAGACGGCCTACGAGCAGTACTTC
TRBD1 | TRBJ1-1 | TRBV7-2 | . | CASSSRQGKNTEAFF | TGTGCCAGCAGCTCCCGACAGGGGAAGAACACTGAAGCTTTCTTT
. | TRBJ2-3 | TRBV2 | . | CASSDPRGRTDTQYF | TGTGCCAGCAGTGACCCCAGGGGCCGGACAGATACGCAGTATTTT
. | TRBJ1-4 | TRBV10-2 | . | CASKGSNIGNEKLFF | TGCGCCAGCAAGGGGAGCAACATAGGAAATGAAAAACTGTTTTTT
. | TRBJ2-1 | TRBV12-3/TRBV12-4 | . | CASTPIGDNEQFF | TGTGCCAGCACCCCGATAGGGGACAATGAGCAGTTCTTC
. | TRBJ1-4 | TRBV29-1 | few | CSVEGQGQIANEKLFF | TGCAGCGTTGAAGGGCAAGGGCAGATAGCTAATGAAAAACTGTTTTTT
TRBD1 | TRBJ1-4 | TRBV2 | . | CASGQGTNEKLFF | TGTGCCAGTGGACAGGGAACTAATGAAAAACTGTTTTTT
TRBD2 | TRBJ2-3 | TRBV10-3 | few | CAISENPGTSGDTQYF | TGTGCCATCAGTGAGAACCCCGGGACTAGCGGGGATACGCAGTATTTT
. | TRBJ1-1 | TRBV12-3/TRBV12-4 | . | CASSLSGANTEAFF | TGTGCCAGCAGCCTATCAGGGGCGAACACTGAAGCTTTCTTT
. | TRBJ1-4 | TRBV6-2/TRBV6-3 | . | CASSYQRSTNEKLFF | TGTGCCAGCAGTTACCAGAGGTCAACTAATGAAAAACTGTTTTTT